This TCR beta chain was retrieved from a study of blood T cells in healthy people across ages. Study-wide points: In older individuals, TCR beta diversity per million T cells was lower, falling roughly linearly with age. Compared with aged donors, long-lived donors showed fewer expanded clones, suggesting selection. Researchers said unsorted PBMCs prevented a conclusive naive versus antigen-experienced comparison.

CDR3 length: 17 amino acids. Per germline, CDR1 DFQATT and CDR2 SNEGSKA (reference sequence). V dropped 1 base and J dropped 6 bases, with 25 bases sitting between them. About this clonotype itself: The antigen remains unidentified.

It was with a sample-barcoded 5' primer and a J-beta primer mix that a second PCR of roughly 6 to 12 cycles was run. One entry per CDR3 protein, called by TCRdb with MiXCR from the 5' RACE reads. The table has around 1.5 million distinct CDR3 sequences, approximately 32% seen once. This sequence originates from a woman in her 30s in good health. Input material: blood. The chain links TRBV20-1 to TRBJ2-7; D is uncertain. CDR3 sequence: CSARALAAAGDLLEQYF. In nucleotides, the CDR3 is TGCAGTGCTAGAGCCCTCGCCGCGGCAGGAGATTTGCTCGAGCAGTACTTC.